This section outlines one TCR beta chain sequence together with its context. People in the exposed group encountered a COVID-19 case within 2 weeks before entering the study. Authors' processing steps: How many nucleated cells were present was estimated from reference gene primer amplification. Clones were sequenced by immunoSEQ multiplex PCR, and TCRdb holds only the in-frame ones, with some missing. Clonal size and the V and J genes are those of that table, whereas D and trimming came from the DNA. The table shows roughly 230,000 clones, with more than 75% occurring only once. The data are from a study of blood T cell repertoires in COVID-19. The overall study: PBMCs, B-cell-depleted T cells, or T cells provided the cDNA or gDNA that made up the material.

Trimming left V 3 bases short and J 0 bases short, with 12 bases between. The CDR3 is 15 residues long. The germline V gene has CDR1 SGHKS and CDR2 YYEKEE (reference sequence). The chain joins TRBV5-5 to TRBJ1-1; D might be TRBD1 (6 bases). Sequencing input: PBMCs or T cells enriched from blood (not recorded which). This TCR was recovered from a woman aged 50 to 60 who had been exposed to COVID-19. CDR3 amino acids: CASSSRGGVNTEAFF. CDR3 nucleotides: TGTGCCAGCAGCTCGCGCGGGGGCGTGAACACTGAAGCTTTCTTT.